Listed below are T cell receptor beta chains from one sample, sequenced in a study of blood T cell repertoires in COVID-19. Method: immunoSEQ multiplex PCR; TCRdb's copy keeps in-frame clones and lacks some. The repertoire has roughly 250,000 clones, 91% of them found once; the top ten carry 0.95% to 1.5%. The sample taken for sequencing was PBMCs or T cells enriched from blood (not recorded which). These receptors came from a human donor in a cohort exposed to, infected with or recovered from COVID-19 (not recorded which). The donor label of this sample is uncertain. CDR3s include the opening cysteine and the closing phenylalanine or tryptophan. Fields, in order: clone size, D gene, V gene, J gene, CDR3 DNA, CDR3 protein. A D gene is named only where the DNA matches it firmly. Clone size is stated in some rows and not others, as once, few, many or a class when expanded.

once	.	TRBV7-9	TRBJ1-2	TGTGCCAGCAGCTTCAATCACCGGACATTGATGGACGCTGGCTACACCTTC	CASSFNHRTLMDAGYTF
.	.	TRBV19	TRBJ1-4	TGTGCCACCGGTGCGGGAGCAAATAATGAAAAACTGTTTTTT	CATGAGANNEKLFF
.	.	TRBV11-2	TRBJ2-1	TGTGCCAGCGTGAAGACTACAAGCTCCTACAATGAGCAGTTCTTC	CASVKTTSSYNEQFF
once	.	TRBV6-5	TRBJ1-6	TGTGCCAGCAGTTACCCGCGCCCGGCGGGTTCACCCCTCCACTTT	CASSYPRPAGSPLHF
few	TRBD1	TRBV15	TRBJ1-4	TGTGCCACCAGCAGATTAGCGGATGAAGAGTGGTTGATTCGGACAGGGAGTGGGGAAAAACTGTTTTTT	CATSRLADEEWLIRTGSGEKLFF
few	.	TRBV10-3	TRBJ1-1	TGTGCCATCAGTGAGTCGGGGCAGGGTGACACTGAAGCTTTCTTT	CAISESGQGDTEAFF
.	.	TRBV19	TRBJ1-2	TGTGCCAGTAGTATAGGGACAGAAACTCTCTATGGCTACACCTTC	CASSIGTETLYGYTF
.	TRBD1	TRBV4-2	TRBJ1-3	TGTGCCAGCAGCCAAGGGGACAGGGGAGCTGGAAACACCATATATTTT	CASSQGDRGAGNTIYF
once	TRBD2	TRBV5-1	TRBJ2-5	TGCGCCAGCAGCTTGGGGCTAGCGGGCTTCCAAGAGACCCAGTACTTC	CASSLGLAGFQETQYF
once	TRBD1	TRBV27	TRBJ2-7	TGTGCCAGCAGCCACAGGCGGACAGGGAATGAGCAGTACTTC	CASSHRRTGNEQYF
.	.	TRBV20-1	TRBJ2-3	TGCAGTGCTCCGGACAAATATACGCAGTATTTT	CSAPDKYTQYF
.	.	TRBV7-3	TRBJ2-2	TGTGCCAGCAGCTCGAGGACAGCGAACACCGGGGAGCTGTTTTTT	CASSSRTANTGELFF
.	.	TRBV7-8	TRBJ1-1	TGTGCCAGCAGCTTATCAGGGTTGCTTGGGATGACTGAAGCTTTCTTT	CASSLSGLLGMTEAFF
.	.	TRBV5-1	TRBJ2-3	TGCGCCAGCAGCTTGGCCGTCCAAATAGCGACAGATACGCAGTATTTT	CASSLAVQIATDTQYF
.	.	TRBV4-1	TRBJ2-1	TGCGCCAGCAGCCAAGGGGTTATAAGCGGCCGGACTAACAATGAGCAGTTCTTC	CASSQGVISGRTNNEQFF
.	TRBD1	TRBV2	TRBJ2-2	TGTGCCAGCAGTGAGGACAGGTTTAACACCGGGGAGCTGTTTTTT	CASSEDRFNTGELFF
.	.	TRBV30	TRBJ2-7	TGTGCCTGGCGTTTTCCCCTTGGAGGGGGGGCCAACGAGCAGTACTTC	CAWRFPLGGGANEQYF
.	.	TRBV2	TRBJ1-1	TGTGCCAGCAGCGCCGGGACAACTGAAGCTTTCTTT	CASSAGTTEAFF